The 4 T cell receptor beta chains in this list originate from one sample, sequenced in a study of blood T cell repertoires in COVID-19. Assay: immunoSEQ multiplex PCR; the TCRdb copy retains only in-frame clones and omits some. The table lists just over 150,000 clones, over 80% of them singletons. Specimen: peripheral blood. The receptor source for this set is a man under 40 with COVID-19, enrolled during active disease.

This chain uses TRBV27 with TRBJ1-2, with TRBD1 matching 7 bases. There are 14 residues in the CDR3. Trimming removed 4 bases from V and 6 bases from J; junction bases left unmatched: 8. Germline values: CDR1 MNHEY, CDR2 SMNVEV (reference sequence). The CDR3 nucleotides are TGTGCCAGCAGTTCTTTGACAGGGTGGAATGGCTACACCTTC. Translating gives CASSSLTGWNGYTF.

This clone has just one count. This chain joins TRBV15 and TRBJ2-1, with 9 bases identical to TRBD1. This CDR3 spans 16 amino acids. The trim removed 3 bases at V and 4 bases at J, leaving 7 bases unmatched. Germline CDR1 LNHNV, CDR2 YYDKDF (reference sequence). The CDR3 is CATSSMGQGQYNEQFF. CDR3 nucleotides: TGTGCCACCAGCAGCATGGGACAGGGTCAATACAATGAGCAGTTCTTC. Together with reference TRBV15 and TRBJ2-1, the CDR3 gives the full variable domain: DAMVIQNPRYQVTQFGKPVTLSCSQTLNHNVMYWYQQKSSQAPKLLFHYYDKDFNNEADTPDNFQSRRPNTSFCFLDIRSPGLGDTAMYLCATSSMGQGQYNEQFFGPGTRLTVL.

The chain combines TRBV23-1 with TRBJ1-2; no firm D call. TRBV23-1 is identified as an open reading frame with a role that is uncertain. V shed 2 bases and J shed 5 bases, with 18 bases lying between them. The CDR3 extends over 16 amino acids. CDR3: CASSQRDGLVPYGYTF. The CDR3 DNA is TGCGCCAGCAGTCAAAGAGACGGACTAGTCCCTTATGGCTACACCTTC.

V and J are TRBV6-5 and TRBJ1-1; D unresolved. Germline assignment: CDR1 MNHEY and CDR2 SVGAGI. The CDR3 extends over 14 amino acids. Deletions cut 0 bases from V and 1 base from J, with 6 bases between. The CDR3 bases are TGTGCCAGCAGTTACTCGAGGGAGAACACTGAAGCTTTCTTT. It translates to CASSYSRENTEAFF.